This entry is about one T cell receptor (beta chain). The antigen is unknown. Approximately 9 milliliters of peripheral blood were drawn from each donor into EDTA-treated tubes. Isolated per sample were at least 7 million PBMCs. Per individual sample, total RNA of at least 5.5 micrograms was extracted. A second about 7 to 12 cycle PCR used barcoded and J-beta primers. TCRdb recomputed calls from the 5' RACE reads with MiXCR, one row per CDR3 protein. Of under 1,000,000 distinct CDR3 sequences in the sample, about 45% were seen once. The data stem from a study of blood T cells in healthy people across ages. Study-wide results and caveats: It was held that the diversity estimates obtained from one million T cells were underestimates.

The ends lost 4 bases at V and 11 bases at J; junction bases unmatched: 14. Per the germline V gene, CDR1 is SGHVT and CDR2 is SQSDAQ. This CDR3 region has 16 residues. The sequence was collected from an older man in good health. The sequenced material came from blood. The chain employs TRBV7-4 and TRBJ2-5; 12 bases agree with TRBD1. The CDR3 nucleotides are TGTGCCAGCAGCTCAAACCCGGGACAGGGGGCCCGGGAGCAGTACTTC. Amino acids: CASSSNPGQGAREQYF.